Listed below are T cell receptor beta chains from one sample, sequenced in a study of cytomegalovirus exposure and HLA in healthy donors. TCRdb's table, derived via immunoSEQ multiplex PCR, lists solely in-frame clones and lacks some. The data show under 200,000 clones, roughly 76% seen once. Sequencing was carried out using PBMCs. Source of these receptors: a man aged 35-49 years in good health and CMV-seropositive. Both conserved end residues are trimmed from each CDR3. The order of the fields is J gene, V gene, CDR3 protein.

>TRBJ2-7|TRBV27
ASTPTPRGEQY
>TRBJ2-5|TRBV4-3
ASSQGTGATTQY
>TRBJ2-1|TRBV19
ASSISRGTNNEQF
>TRBJ2-3|TRBV2
ASSGTSGDTDTQY
>TRBJ2-2|TRBV4-3
ASSQDRNTGELF
>TRBJ2-7|TRBV5-1
ASSFRAGIEQY
>TRBJ1-4|TRBV5-6
ASSLVGDSATNEKLF
>TRBJ2-1|TRBV5-1
ASSLAPSGGWDNEQF
>TRBJ2-2|TRBV7-2
ASSSTTNTGELF
>TRBJ1-1|TRBV9
ASSQGGEEVDEAF
>TRBJ1-1|TRBV5-8
ASSLTTGVVGTEAF
>TRBJ2-7|TRBV4-2
ASSQGEPGEQY
>TRBJ2-7|TRBV6-6
ASSSTASYEQY
>TRBJ1-4|TRBV5-1
ASSLGGRGREDEKLF
>TRBJ1-2|TRBV10-2
ASRSDRGGFGYT
>TRBJ1-4|TRBV6-5
ASRIGQGREKLF
>TRBJ2-1|TRBV15
ATSKTRTSGDNEQF
>TRBJ2-5|TRBV28
ASSLSPGVWRETQY
>TRBJ2-3|TRBV6-5
ASSRGDTQY
>TRBJ2-2|TRBV4-1
ASSPEGTGMNTGELF
>TRBJ1-2|TRBV6-5
ASSYLARQGGGYT
>TRBJ1-3|TRBV15
ATSRDGGAGRNTIY
>TRBJ2-3|TRBV4-3
ASSQGGGGDTQY
>TRBJ1-4|TRBV7-9
ASSLALGQGGEKLF
>TRBJ1-2|TRBV7-8
ASSDRTGASGYT
>TRBJ2-2|TRBV27
ASSLIGTINTGELF
>TRBJ2-6|TRBV13
ASSPQGGGANVLT
>TRBJ2-2|TRBV4-2
ASSQATLTGELF
>TRBJ2-5|TRBV9
ASSGASQGTIETQY
>TRBJ1-6|TRBV6-5
ASSTTAQNSPLH
>TRBJ2-1|TRBV6-5
ASSFQRGEQF
>TRBJ2-3|TRBV7-2
ASSLNPSTDTQY
>TRBJ2-7|TRBV9
ASSPLAANYYEQY
>TRBJ2-2|TRBV7-9
ASSKLQGRATGELF
>TRBJ2-7|TRBV29-1
SVGDRGQDGYYEQY
>TRBJ2-7|TRBV5-1
ASSLGQDEQY
>TRBJ1-4|TRBV7-9
ASSRTGGGEKLF
>TRBJ2-3|TRBV27
ATKRGVGTDTQY
>TRBJ2-3|TRBV5-1
ASSRQGADTQY
>TRBJ2-5|TRBV6-6
ASSYRTGETQY
>TRBJ1-5|TRBV6-5
ASGASADSNQPQH
>TRBJ1-1|TRBV5-6
ASSLRGRTEAF
>TRBJ1-4|TRBV7-9
ASSPPYGTANEKLF